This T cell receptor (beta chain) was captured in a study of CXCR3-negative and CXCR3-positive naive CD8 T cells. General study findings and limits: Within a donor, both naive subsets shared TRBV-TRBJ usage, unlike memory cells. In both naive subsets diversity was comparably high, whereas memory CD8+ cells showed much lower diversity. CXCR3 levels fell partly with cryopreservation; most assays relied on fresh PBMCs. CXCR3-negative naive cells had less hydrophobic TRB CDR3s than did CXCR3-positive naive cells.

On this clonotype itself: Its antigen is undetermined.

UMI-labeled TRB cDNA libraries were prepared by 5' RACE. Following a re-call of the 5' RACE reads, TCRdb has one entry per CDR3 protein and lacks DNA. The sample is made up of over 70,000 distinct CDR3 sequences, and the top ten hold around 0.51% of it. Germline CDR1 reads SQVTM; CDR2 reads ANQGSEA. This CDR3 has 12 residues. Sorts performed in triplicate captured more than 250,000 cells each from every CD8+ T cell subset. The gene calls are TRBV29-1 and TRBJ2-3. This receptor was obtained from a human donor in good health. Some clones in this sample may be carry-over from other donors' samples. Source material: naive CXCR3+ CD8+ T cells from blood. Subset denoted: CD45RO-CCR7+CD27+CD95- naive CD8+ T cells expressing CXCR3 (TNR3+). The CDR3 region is CSGSSATDTQYF.